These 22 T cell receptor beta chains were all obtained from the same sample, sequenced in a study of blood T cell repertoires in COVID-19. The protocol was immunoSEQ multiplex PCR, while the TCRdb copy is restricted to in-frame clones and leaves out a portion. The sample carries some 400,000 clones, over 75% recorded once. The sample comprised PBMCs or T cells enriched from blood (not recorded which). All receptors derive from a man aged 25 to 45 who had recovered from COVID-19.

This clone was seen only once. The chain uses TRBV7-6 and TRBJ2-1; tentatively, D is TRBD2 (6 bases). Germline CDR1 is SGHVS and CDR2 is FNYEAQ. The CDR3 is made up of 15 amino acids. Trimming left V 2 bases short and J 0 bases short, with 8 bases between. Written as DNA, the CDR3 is TGTGCCAGCAGCTTATACGGGAGCTCCTACAATGAGCAGTTCTTC. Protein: CASSLYGSSYNEQFF.

The chain's CDR3 is CASSFGGQGTNTGELFF. CDR3 DNA sequence: TGTGCCAGCAGCTTCGGAGGACAGGGTACGAACACCGGGGAGCTGTTTTTT. The chain carries TRBV7-8 and TRBJ2-2, with 8 bases lining up with TRBD1. Germline CDR1 SGHVS, CDR2 FQNEAQ. Trimming took 3 bases from V and 0 from J; bases not matched to a gene: 6. CDR3 size: 17 residues.

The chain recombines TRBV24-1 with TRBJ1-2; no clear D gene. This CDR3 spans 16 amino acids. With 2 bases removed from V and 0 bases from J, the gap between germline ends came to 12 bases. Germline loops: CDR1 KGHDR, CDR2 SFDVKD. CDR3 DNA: TGTGCCACCAGTGATTCCTACGCCCGCCCTAACTATGGCTACACCTTC. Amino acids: CATSDSYARPNYGYTF.

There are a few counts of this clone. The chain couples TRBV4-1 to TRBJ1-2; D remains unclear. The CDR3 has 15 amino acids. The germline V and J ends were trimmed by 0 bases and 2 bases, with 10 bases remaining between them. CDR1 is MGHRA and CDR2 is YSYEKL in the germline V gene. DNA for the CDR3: TGCGCCAGCAGCCAAGATCAAACACAGAACTATGGCTACACCTTC. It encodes CASSQDQTQNYGYTF.

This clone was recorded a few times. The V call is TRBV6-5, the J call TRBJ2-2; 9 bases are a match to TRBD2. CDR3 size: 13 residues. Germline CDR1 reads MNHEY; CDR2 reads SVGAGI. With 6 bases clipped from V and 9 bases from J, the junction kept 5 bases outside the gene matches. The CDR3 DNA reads TGTGCCAGCAGGATTAGCGGGAGCTGGGAGCTGTTTTTT. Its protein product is CASRISGSWELFF.

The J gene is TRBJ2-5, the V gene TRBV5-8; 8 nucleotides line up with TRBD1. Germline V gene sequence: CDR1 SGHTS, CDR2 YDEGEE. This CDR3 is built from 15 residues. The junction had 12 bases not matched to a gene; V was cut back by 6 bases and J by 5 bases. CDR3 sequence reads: CASNLGQGDWETQYF. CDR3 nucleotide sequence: TGTGCCAGCAACTTAGGACAGGGAGATTGGGAGACCCAGTACTTC.

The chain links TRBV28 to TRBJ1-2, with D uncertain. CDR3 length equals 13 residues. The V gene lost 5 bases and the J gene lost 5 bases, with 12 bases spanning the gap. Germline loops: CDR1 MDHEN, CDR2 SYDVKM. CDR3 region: CASSIDGVYGYTF. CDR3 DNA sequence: TGTGCCAGCAGTATCGACGGGGTTTATGGCTACACCTTC.

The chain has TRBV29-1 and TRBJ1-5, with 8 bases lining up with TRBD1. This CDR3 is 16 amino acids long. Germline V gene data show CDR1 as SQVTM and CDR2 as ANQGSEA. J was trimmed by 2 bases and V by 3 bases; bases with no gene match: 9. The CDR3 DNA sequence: TGCAGCGTTGAGGGACAGGCGGGGAGTGGCAATCAGCCCCAGCATTTT. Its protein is CSVEGQAGSGNQPQHF.

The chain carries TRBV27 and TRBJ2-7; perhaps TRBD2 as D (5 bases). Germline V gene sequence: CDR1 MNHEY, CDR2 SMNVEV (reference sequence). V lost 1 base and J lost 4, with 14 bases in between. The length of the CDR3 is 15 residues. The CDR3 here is CASSLFGPDYYEQYF. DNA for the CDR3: TGTGCCAGCAGTTTATTTGGGCCAGACTATTACGAGCAGTACTTC.

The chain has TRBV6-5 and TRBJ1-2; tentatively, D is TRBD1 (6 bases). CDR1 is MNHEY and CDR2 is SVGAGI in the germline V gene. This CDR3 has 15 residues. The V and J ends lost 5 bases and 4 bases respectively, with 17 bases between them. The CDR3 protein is CASSPNRAQGYGYTF. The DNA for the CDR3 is TGTGCCAGCAGTCCTAACAGGGCCCAGGGCTATGGCTACACCTTC.

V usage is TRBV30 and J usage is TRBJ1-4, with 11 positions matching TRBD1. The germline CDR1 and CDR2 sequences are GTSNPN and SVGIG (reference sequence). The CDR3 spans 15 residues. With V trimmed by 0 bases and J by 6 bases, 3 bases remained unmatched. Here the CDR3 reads CAWSVGTGGDEKLFF. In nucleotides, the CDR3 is TGTGCCTGGAGTGTAGGGACAGGGGGTGATGAAAAACTGTTTTTT.

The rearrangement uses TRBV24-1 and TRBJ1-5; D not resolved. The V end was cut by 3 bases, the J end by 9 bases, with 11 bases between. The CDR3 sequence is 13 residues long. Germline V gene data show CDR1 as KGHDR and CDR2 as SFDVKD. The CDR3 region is CATSDPEGLPQHF. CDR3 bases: TGTGCCACCAGTGATCCAGAGGGATTGCCCCAGCATTTT.

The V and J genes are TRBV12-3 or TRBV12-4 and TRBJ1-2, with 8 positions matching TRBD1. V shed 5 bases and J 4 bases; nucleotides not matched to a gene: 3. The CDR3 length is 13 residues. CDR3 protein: CASSRTGGYGYTF. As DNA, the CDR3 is TGTGCCAGCAGTCGTACAGGGGGCTATGGCTACACCTTC.

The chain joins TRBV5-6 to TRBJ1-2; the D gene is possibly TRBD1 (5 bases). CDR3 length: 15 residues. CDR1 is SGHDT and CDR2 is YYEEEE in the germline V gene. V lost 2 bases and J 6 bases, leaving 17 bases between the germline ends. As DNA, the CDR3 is TGTGCCAGCAGCTTCCGGAATACAGGATCCAATGGCTACACCTTC. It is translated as CASSFRNTGSNGYTF.

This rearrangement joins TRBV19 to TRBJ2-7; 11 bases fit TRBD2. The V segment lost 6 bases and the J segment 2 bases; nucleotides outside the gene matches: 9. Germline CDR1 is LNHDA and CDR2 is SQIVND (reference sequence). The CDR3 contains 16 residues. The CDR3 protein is CASRKSRLAGPYEQYF. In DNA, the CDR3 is TGTGCCAGTAGAAAGAGCCGACTAGCGGGACCCTACGAGCAGTACTTC.

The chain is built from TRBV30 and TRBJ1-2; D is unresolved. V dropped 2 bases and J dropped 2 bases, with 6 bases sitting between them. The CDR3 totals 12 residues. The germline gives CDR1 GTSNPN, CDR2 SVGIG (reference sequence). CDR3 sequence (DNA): TGTGCCTGGAGTCCCCCGAACTATGGCTACACCTTC. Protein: CAWSPPNYGYTF.

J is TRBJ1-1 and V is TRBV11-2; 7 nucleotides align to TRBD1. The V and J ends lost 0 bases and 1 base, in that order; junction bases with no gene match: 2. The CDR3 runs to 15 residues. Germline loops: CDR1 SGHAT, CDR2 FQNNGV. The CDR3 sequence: CASSLEGGANTEAFF. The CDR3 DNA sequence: TGTGCCAGCAGCTTAGAAGGGGGCGCGAACACTGAAGCTTTCTTT.

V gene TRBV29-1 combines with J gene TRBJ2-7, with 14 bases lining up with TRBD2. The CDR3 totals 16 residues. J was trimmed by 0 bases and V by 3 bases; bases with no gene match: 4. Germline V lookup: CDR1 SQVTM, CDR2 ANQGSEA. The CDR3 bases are TGCAGCGTTGAGGGACTAGCGGGAGTTTCCTCCTACGAGCAGTACTTC. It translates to CSVEGLAGVSSYEQYF.

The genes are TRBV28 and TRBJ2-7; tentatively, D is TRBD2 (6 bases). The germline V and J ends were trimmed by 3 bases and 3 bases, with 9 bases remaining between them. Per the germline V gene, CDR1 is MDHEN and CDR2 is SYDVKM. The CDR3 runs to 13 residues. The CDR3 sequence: CASSFPGDYEQYF. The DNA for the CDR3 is TGTGCCAGCAGTTTCCCGGGGGACTACGAGCAGTACTTC.

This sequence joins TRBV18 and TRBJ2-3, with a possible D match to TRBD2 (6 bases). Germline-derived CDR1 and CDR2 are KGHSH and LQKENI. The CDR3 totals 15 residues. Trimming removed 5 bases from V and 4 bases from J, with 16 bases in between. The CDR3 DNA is TGTGCCAGCTCATCGTTCGACGGGAGCCCAGATACGCAGTATTTT. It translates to CASSSFDGSPDTQYF.

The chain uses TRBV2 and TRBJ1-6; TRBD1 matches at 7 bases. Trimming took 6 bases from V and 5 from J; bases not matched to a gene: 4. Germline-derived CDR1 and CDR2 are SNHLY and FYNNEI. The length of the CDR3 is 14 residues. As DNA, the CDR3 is TGTGCCAGCAGCAGGGACAGCAATAATTCACCCCTCCACTTT. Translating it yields CASSRDSNNSPLHF.

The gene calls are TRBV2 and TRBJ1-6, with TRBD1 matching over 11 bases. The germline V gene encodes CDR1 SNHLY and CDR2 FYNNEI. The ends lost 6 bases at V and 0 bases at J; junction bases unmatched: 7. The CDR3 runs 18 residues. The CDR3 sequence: CASRAGQGGVSYNSPLHF. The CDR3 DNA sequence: TGTGCCAGCAGGGCGGGACAGGGGGGAGTCTCCTATAATTCACCCCTCCACTTT.